Listed below are T cell receptor beta chains from one sample, sequenced in a study of CD8 T cells in cerebrospinal fluid in Alzheimer's disease. TCRdb processed the 10x single-cell sequencing reads again and assigns one entry to each CDR3 protein, with no DNA. The sample is made up of over a thousand distinct CDR3 sequences, and the top ten hold less than 9% of it. Specimen: cerebrospinal fluid. Every receptor here comes from a human donor in good health. CDR3s include the opening cysteine and the closing phenylalanine or tryptophan. Expanded clones get a size class; other rows say once, few or many, or leave the size out.

TRBV5-4,TRBJ1-2,medium-sized,CASSWARTGNYGYTF
TRBV7-8,TRBJ2-1,large,CASSSSRVRNEQFF
TRBV14,TRBJ2-5,medium-sized,CASSQQGLKETQYF
TRBV3-1,TRBJ1-1,medium-sized,CASSQDGRGTGQKAFF
TRBV4-1,TRBJ2-3,medium-sized,CASSYDSLSTDTQYF
TRBV6-1,TRBJ2-2,medium-sized,CASSRDIHTGELFF
TRBV7-2,TRBJ1-1,large,CASGRLGLNTEAFF
TRBV7-8,TRBJ2-7,medium-sized,CASSLRTGEGREQYF
TRBV9,TRBJ2-7,large,CASSVANRDSENEQYF
TRBV4-3,TRBJ2-2,medium-sized,CASSQGLVLNTGELFF
TRBV9,TRBJ1-3,medium-sized,CASSSLDSYSGNTIYF
TRBV11-2,TRBJ1-3,NA,CASSATRYSGNTIYF
TRBV19,TRBJ1-6,medium-sized,CASSRETSLYNSPLHF
TRBV7-3,TRBJ2-4,medium-sized,CASSLVENIQYF
TRBV7-2,TRBJ2-3,large,CASSPAGTTDTQYF
TRBV28,TRBJ1-1,medium-sized,CASTDRGPTEAFF
TRBV3-1,TRBJ2-3,medium-sized,CASSQDQGIGSTQYF
TRBV27,TRBJ2-1,NA,CASSTGRNNEQFF
TRBV2,TRBJ2-3,NA,CASSGQTDTQYF
TRBV7-6,TRBJ1-4,medium-sized,CASSLGLGGSNEKLFF
TRBV27,TRBJ2-7,medium-sized,CASFSASYEQYF
TRBV3-1,TRBJ2-2,medium-sized,CASSQAENTGELFF
TRBV5-6,TRBJ1-2,medium-sized,CASSPGQGISYGYTF
TRBV12-3/TRBV12-4,TRBJ2-7,large,CASTVTGSYEQYF
TRBV4-3,TRBJ1-2,medium-sized,CASSQEWGPGNYGYTF
TRBV4-3,TRBJ2-3,large,CASSQDHGRGADTQYF
TRBV6-2/TRBV6-3,TRBJ2-5,medium-sized,CASSHNLKTQYF
TRBV2,TRBJ2-1,large,CASKFSLAIGSYNEQFF
TRBV27,TRBJ2-7,medium-sized,CASRMWGEVSEQYF
TRBV6-5,TRBJ1-1,medium-sized,CASSYSEVTEAFF
TRBV9,TRBJ2-1,medium-sized,CASSVGPDSYNEQFF
TRBV4-3,TRBJ2-2,medium-sized,CASSQGLAGTGELFF
TRBV2,TRBJ2-1,large,CASRGTGREQFF
TRBV5-4,TRBJ2-1,medium-sized,CASQIGSGWQYSKNNEQFF
TRBV5-4,TRBJ1-2,NA,CASSGQRYGYTF
TRBV5-6,TRBJ1-2,medium-sized,CASSLRDRPPYYGYTF
TRBV18,TRBJ1-4,medium-sized,CASSPPTGNREKLFF
TRBV20-1,TRBJ1-1,large,CSARGLGVGTEAFF
TRBV3-1,TRBJ2-3,large,CASSQEGVGVTQYF
TRBV7-9,TRBJ2-2,large,CASSLVTGLNGELFF
TRBV19,TRBJ1-2,medium-sized,CASSPEPGATNYGYTF
TRBV27,TRBJ2-7,medium-sized,CASSRISQGQIAYEQYF
TRBV6-5,TRBJ1-6,NA,CASSFTFLGADNSPLHF
TRBV4-2,TRBJ1-1,large,CASSQETGRSEAFF
TRBV24-1,TRBJ2-7,large,CATSDLAGEQYF
TRBV9,TRBJ2-7,medium-sized,CASSVAGGTGATEQYF
TRBV7-2,TRBJ2-7,large,CASSRGAQLEQYF
TRBV6-5,TRBJ1-1,medium-sized,CASSWTGGFMNTEAFF
TRBV6-1,TRBJ2-3,medium-sized,CASSARGGTDTQYF
TRBV10-3,TRBJ1-6,large,CAISPSGTAYNSPLHF
TRBV3-1,TRBJ2-3,large,CASSPMGGPWPPDTQYF
TRBV3-1,TRBJ1-4,large,CASSQFGQANEKLFF
TRBV6-1,TRBJ2-1,medium-sized,CASRMWNEQFF
TRBV9,TRBJ2-1,medium-sized,CASSVAGGYGYNEQFF
TRBV19,TRBJ1-5,NA,CASSISGNGASQPQHF
TRBV6-6,TRBJ1-6,medium-sized,CASSFAGGNSPLHF
TRBV19,TRBJ2-3,NA,CASSPTSGGSDTQYF